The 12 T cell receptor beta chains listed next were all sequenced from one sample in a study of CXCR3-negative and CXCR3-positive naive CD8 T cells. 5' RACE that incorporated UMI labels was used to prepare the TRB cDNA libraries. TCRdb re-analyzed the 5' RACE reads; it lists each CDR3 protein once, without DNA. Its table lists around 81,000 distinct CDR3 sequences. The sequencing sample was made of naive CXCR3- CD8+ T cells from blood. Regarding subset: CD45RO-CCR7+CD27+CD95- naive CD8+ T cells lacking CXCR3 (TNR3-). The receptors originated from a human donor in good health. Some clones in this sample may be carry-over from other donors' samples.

CDR3 region: CASTLGASGVYNEQFF. The V and J genes are TRBV12-3 or TRBV12-4 and TRBJ2-1; TCRdb calls TRBD2, which cannot be checked without DNA. The CDR3 is 16 residues long.

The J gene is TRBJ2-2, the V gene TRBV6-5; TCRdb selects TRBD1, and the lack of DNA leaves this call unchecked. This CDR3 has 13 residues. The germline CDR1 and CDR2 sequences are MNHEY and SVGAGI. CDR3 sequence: CASSYGQGGELFF.

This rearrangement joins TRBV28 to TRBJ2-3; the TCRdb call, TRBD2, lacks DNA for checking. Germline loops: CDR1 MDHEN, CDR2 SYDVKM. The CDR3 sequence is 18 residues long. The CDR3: CASSLGKLAGAHTDTQYF.

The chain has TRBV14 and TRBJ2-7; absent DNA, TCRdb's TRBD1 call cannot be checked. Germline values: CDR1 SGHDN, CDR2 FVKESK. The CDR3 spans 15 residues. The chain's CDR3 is CASSLADRGHDEQYF.

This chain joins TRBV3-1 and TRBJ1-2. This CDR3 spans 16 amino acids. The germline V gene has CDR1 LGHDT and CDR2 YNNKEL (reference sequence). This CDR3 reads CASSQEGGRANYGYTF.

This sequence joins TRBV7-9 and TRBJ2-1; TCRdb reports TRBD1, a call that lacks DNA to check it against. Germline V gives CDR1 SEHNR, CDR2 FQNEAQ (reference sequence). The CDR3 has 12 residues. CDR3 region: CASSVQGNEQFF.

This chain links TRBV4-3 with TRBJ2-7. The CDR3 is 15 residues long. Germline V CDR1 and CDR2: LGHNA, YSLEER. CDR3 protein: CASSQDSPGYYEQYF.

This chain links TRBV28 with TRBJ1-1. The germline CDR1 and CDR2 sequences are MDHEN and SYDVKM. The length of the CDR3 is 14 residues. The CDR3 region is CASSHRGENTEAFF. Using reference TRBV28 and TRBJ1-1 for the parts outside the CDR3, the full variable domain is DVKVTQSSRYLVKRTGEKVFLECVQDMDHENMFWYRQDPGLGLRLIYFSYDVKMKEKGDIPEGYSVSREKKERFSLILESASTNQTSMYLCASSHRGENTEAFFGQGTRLTVV.

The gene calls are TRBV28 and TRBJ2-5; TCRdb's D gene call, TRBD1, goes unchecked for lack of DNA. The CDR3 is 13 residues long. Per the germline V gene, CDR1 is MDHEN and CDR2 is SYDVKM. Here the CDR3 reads CASSFPGEETQYF.

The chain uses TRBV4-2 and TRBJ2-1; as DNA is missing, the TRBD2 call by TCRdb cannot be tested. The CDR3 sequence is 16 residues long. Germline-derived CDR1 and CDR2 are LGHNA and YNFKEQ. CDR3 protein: CASSQDLAGGRNEQFF.

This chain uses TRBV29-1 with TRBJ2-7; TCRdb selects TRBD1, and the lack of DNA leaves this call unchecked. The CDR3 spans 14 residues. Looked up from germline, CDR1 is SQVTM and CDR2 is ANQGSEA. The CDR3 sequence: CSAETGTGRAEQYF.

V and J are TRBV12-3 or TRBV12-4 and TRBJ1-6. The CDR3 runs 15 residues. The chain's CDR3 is CASSLLGLSNSPLHF.